This T cell receptor (beta chain) was captured in a study of T cell clonality in common variable immunodeficiency. Study-wide findings and caveats: Fewer deletions and N-nucleotide insertions were reportedly seen in common variable immunodeficiency TCR beta sequences.

Reduced serum IgG, IgA and/or IgM plus specific antibody deficiency defined CVID. Heparinized whole blood, about 5 to 8.5 ml, came from each donor. By share, this clone ranks as large (0.1 to 1%). What it binds is not known. The CDR3 end falls 3 residues outside the read, so it is completed with the germline J gene. The protocol was immunoSEQ multiplex PCR, while the TCRdb copy is restricted to in-frame clones and leaves out a portion. This sample carries around 42,000 clones, none of them present only once. The CDR3 is 14 amino acids. Germline V gene sequence: CDR1 LGHNT, CDR2 FRNRAP. V was clipped by 5 bases and J by 4 bases; unmatched bases: 5.

This clonotype was obtained from a human donor with common variable immunodeficiency. The chain carries TRBV12-5 and TRBJ2-5, with 9 bases lining up with TRBD1. Sequencing was performed on peripheral blood mononuclear cells. CDR3 sequence reads: CASGRGQGGETQYF. Incomplete CDR3 DNA: TGTGCTAGTGGTCGGGGACAGGGAGGAGAGACC. Based on the CDR3 plus reference TRBV12-5 and TRBJ2-5, the full variable domain is DARVTQTPRHKVTEMGQEVTMRCQPILGHNTVFWYRQTMMQGLELLAYFRNRAPLDDSGMPKDRFSAEMPDATLATLKIQPSEPRDSAVYFCASGRGQGGETQYFGPGTRLLVL.